The clone carrying this TCR beta chain was detected only once. This table comes from immunoSEQ multiplex PCR, and its TCRdb copy is limited to in-frame clones, with some not included. This sample has about 190,000 clones, with approximately 91% found just once. This sample stems from a study of control samples from healthy donors and cancer patients. The CDR3 is 14 residues long. Looked up from germline, CDR1 is LNHDA and CDR2 is SQIVND (reference sequence). Trimming removed 5 bases at V and 2 bases at J, with 11 bases between. Sequenced: blood. This chain joins TRBV19 and TRBJ2-3; a possible D gene is TRBD2 (5 bases). This TCR was sampled from a man aged 25-45 years in good health. The CDR3 reads CASSGLAPTDTQYF. In DNA, the CDR3 is TGTGCCAGTAGTGGCCTAGCCCCCACAGATACGCAGTATTTT.